The entry below gives a single TCR beta chain sequence along with its context. The antigen is undetermined. The CDR3 consists of 15 residues. The V gene's germline CDR1 is MDHEN and CDR2 SYDVKM. The V segment lost 2 bases and the J segment 2 bases; nucleotides outside the gene matches: 6. TCRdb used MiXCR to reprocess the 5' RACE reads, holding one entry per CDR3 protein. Among 1.5 million or so distinct CDR3 sequences listed, around 29% were seen once. This sample stems from a study of identical twins. Regarding the study as a whole: Out-of-frame alpha sequences shared by twins showed excess low generation probability. In cord blood, abundant beta clonotypes had fewer insertions; memory showed no trend. Models underestimated how often monozygotic twins shared out-of-frame TCR alpha.

The sequenced sample consisted of cord blood. The clonotype was recovered from a newborn girl in good health. This rearrangement joins TRBV28 to TRBJ2-7; the match to TRBD2 covers 7 bases. The CDR3 region is CASSLAGRTTYEQYF. CDR3 sequence (DNA): TGTGCCAGCAGTTTAGCCGGGAGGACTACCTACGAGCAGTACTTC.